This T cell receptor beta chain is drawn from a study of beta chain features in type 1 diabetes (dated by TCRdb to the late 2010s). Turning to the overall study: No differences in mean age, gender distribution, total cell number or subset yield were found between patients and healthy donors. A total of 107,917,701 sorted cells were examined across all samples, and the number of cells per subset was strongly correlated with RNA yield. Regulatory and stem cell-like memory subsets were isolated from only 8 patients and roughly 8 healthy donors, whereas naive and central memory subsets came from all 30 or so donors. In the study, recently diagnosed type 1 diabetes patients and matched healthy donors were compared on the TCRB repertoires of their sorted circulating CD4+ T cell subsets. General findings and caveats noted by the study authors: Type 1 diabetes patients showed a moderate but significant shortening of TCRB CDR3 length in all four CD4+ subsets. PCR might favor shorter templates, but patient and control samples were amplified and corrected together, so any skew would affect both groups equally. Because small numbers of individuals were included in the HLA sub-analyses, any influence of HLA type on TCRB rearrangement was left unresolved. The naive, central memory and regulatory TCRB repertoires appeared to resemble one another more closely among patients than among healthy donors. Because cDNA rather than genomic DNA was sequenced, highly expressing activated cells could have been over-represented, although no difference in activation and CD3 levels was found between groups. At VDJ recombination sites, type 1 diabetes patients had fewer insertions and more deleted nucleotides, which implies abnormalities in thymic rearrangement.

Trimmed from V: 0 bases; trimmed from J: 2 bases; junction bases lacking a gene match: 12. From the cysteine up to the phenylalanine, the CDR3 has a length of 19 residues. Only the CDR3 part of the read is kept: 57 bases, read in frame from the first base. Reading the germline V gene (reference sequence) gives CDR1 SGHNT and CDR2 YYREEE. This clone turned up a few times. Its specific antigen is unknown. No base quality values were provided; no much bigger clone lies one nucleotide off. From each donor, a single peripheral blood sample of about 116 mL on average was drawn into heparinised tubes. A BD FACSAria II was used to sort naive, central memory, regulatory and stem cell-like memory CD4+ T cells with a panel that included CD45RO, CCR7, CD25, CD127, CD95 and CD27. All sorted populations exceeded 95% purity. PBMCs were separated immediately by Lymphoprep density gradient centrifugation and were stained directly, without being cultured. So that batch effects would be minimized, each experiment stained and sorted samples in pairs, pairing one healthy donor with one patient.

The High Capacity cDNA Reverse Transcription Kit was used to reverse transcribe all of the isolated RNA, meaning that expressed TCRB transcripts were what got sequenced. Naive, central memory and regulatory T cell samples underwent deep immunoSEQ sequencing, averaging about 3.57 million total reads per sample. Sorted cells were lysed in RLT buffer and RNA was extracted with DNase-treated RNeasy Micro or Mini kits, depending on cell number. To prevent cross-contamination, each cell subset was processed individually, whereas patient and healthy donor samples were processed jointly. Using the immunoSEQ multiplex PCR, TCRB sequences were amplified from cDNA into 87-bp fragments spanning the CDR3 region. Amplicons were sequenced on the Illumina HiSeq platform. The paper's processing steps were these. PCR bias was computationally corrected using synthetic template baselines, reads within Hamming distance 2 were collapsed, and singletons that could not be merged were discarded. Reads were aligned against IMGT to assign V, D and J genes, CDR3 length and insertions or deletions at six rearrangement sites. Within each subset, clonotype counts were normalized to sorted cell number, after which true diversity and Gini coefficients were computed with the tcR R package. The overlap coefficient, calculated on TCRB nucleotide sequences, was used to quantify repertoire sharing. As a proxy for the pre-selection repertoire, out-of-frame TCRB sequences from naive cells were analyzed. This is the immuneACCESS table as TCRdb keeps it, with only in-frame sequences that have V and J called. A part of the clones is gone; compared with another copy, unresolved V genes explain less than half, and the rest is unexplained. V, J and clone size were drawn from that table, and D and trimming were deduced from the DNA. This sample is represented by 300,000 or so clones; roughly an eighth of them were singletons. The leading ten clones occupy less than 0.02% of the sample.

The rearranged chain carries TRBV5-4 and TRBJ2-7; 12 central bases correspond to TRBD2. The TCR was taken from a man aged 25-45 years with type 1 diabetes. Sequenced material: naive CD4+ T cells from blood. The sample's cell subset or site label is to be understood as: true naive CD4+ T cells. Read as DNA, the sequence is TGTGCCAGCAGCTTGGCCAAATCTAGCGGGAGGGTAGGCACCTACGAGCAGTACTTC. The resulting protein is CASSLAKSSGRVGTYEQYF.